The 13 T cell receptor beta chains given below trace back to one sample, sequenced in a study of blood T cell repertoires in COVID-19. Sequencing used immunoSEQ multiplex PCR; TCRdb keeps in-frame clones, though not all of them. The table lists about 400,000 clones, 70% to 90% of them singletons. Sequenced input: peripheral blood. Source of these receptors: a woman aged 55-75 years with COVID-19, enrolled during active disease.

This sequence joins TRBV5-4 and TRBJ2-3; tentative D call: TRBD2 (6 bases). V was clipped by 2 bases and J by 2 bases, with 12 bases between them. Germline-derived CDR1 and CDR2 are SGHNT and YYREEE (reference sequence). This CDR3 region has 15 residues. The CDR3 reads CASSFGGADTDTQYF. CDR3 nucleotide sequence: TGTGCCAGCAGCTTCGGCGGGGCGGACACAGATACGCAGTATTTT.

CDR3 sequence: CASSSAGGPGGANVLTF. CDR3 coding DNA: TGTGCCAGCAGCTCAGCGGGGGGGCCAGGTGGGGCCAACGTCCTGACTTTC. This chain connects TRBV9 to TRBJ2-6; the match to TRBD2 covers 10 bases. Germline values: CDR1 SGDLS, CDR2 YYNGEE. Unmatched junction bases numbered 7, after V lost 4 bases and J lost 3 bases. This CDR3 is 17 amino acids long.

The chain has TRBV7-6 and TRBJ2-2, with 11 nucleotides matching TRBD1. The ends lost 5 bases at V and 4 bases at J; junction bases unmatched: 12. This CDR3 has 18 residues. The V gene's germline CDR1 is SGHVS and CDR2 FNYEAQ. In DNA form, the CDR3 reads TGTGCCAGCAGCCCGAGGACAGGGGGCGCGTTAGTCACCGGGGAGCTGTTTTTT. Translation gives CASSPRTGGALVTGELFF.

This chain links TRBV9 with TRBJ1-6, with D maybe TRBD1 (5 bases). The V and J ends lost 2 bases and 10 bases respectively, with 16 bases between them. The CDR3 has 15 residues. CDR1 is SGDLS and CDR2 is YYNGEE in the germline V gene. The CDR3 loop is CASSVRPSGDSPLHF. The CDR3 DNA is TGTGCCAGCAGCGTCCGCCCCTCGGGGGACTCACCCCTCCACTTT.

V gene TRBV29-1 combines with J gene TRBJ2-5; maybe TRBD2 (7 bases). The CDR3 consists of 14 residues. Between the trimmed V and J ends, which lost 3 bases and 5 bases, there was a span of 16 bases. The germline CDR1 and CDR2 sequences are SQVTM and ANQGSEA. CDR3 protein: CSVDGRGDMETQYF. The CDR3 DNA follows: TGCAGCGTTGATGGGAGGGGGGATATGGAGACCCAGTACTTC. The full variable domain, completed using reference TRBV29-1 and TRBJ2-5, is SAVISQKPSRDICQRGTSLTIQCQVDSQVTMMFWYRQQPGQSLTLIATANQGSEATYESGFVIDKFPISRPNLTFSTLTVSNMSPEDSSIYLCSVDGRGDMETQYFGPGTRLLVL.

This clone appeared a single time. The chain combines TRBV9 with TRBJ2-6, with D hard to call. V lost 3 bases to trimming and J lost 0 bases, with 4 bases between them. Germline CDR1 SGDLS, CDR2 YYNGEE. This CDR3 contains 14 residues. This chain's CDR3 is CASSGPSGANVLTF. The CDR3 DNA reads as TGTGCCAGCAGCGGGCCCTCTGGGGCCAACGTCCTGACTTTC.

The chain links TRBV4-2 to TRBJ2-2, with TRBD1 matching over 11 bases. The CDR3 has 16 amino acids. With 0 bases clipped from V and 6 bases from J, the junction kept 3 bases outside the gene matches. The V gene's germline CDR1 is LGHNA and CDR2 YNFKEQ. This CDR3 reads CASSQDGDRGAGELFF. The CDR3 DNA is TGTGCCAGCAGCCAAGATGGGGACAGGGGGGCCGGGGAGCTGTTTTTT.

The rearrangement uses TRBV14 and TRBJ1-2; 7 nucleotides match TRBD1. J was trimmed by 0 bases and V by 4 bases; bases with no gene match: 5. This CDR3 is built from 15 residues. CDR1 SGHDN and CDR2 FVKESK come from the germline V gene. In DNA form, the CDR3 reads TGTGCCAGCAGCCGACACAGGGGTTCTAACTATGGCTACACCTTC. This translates into CASSRHRGSNYGYTF.

The rearrangement uses TRBV3-1 (or the pseudogene TRBV3-2) and TRBJ2-5; D is unresolved. CDR1 and CDR2 (germline): LGHDT, YNNKEL (reference sequence). The CDR3 runs 14 residues. Trimming pared 5 bases from V and 5 bases from J, leaving 15 bases between. DNA of the CDR3: TGTGCCAGCAGCGCTAGGAGCTCGGGTGAGACCCAGTACTTC. This codes for CASSARSSGETQYF.

In this sample, this clone turned up a few times. The genes are TRBV10-3 and TRBJ1-5; TRBD1 matches at 8 bases. The CDR3 extends over 14 amino acids. CDR1 ENHRY and CDR2 SYGVKD come from the germline V gene. V was pared by 3 bases and J by 11 bases, with 9 bases of the junction left unmatched. The CDR3 region has the DNA TGTGCCATCAGTGAAGAAGCAGGGGGCCAGTCCCAGCATTTT. This encodes CAISEEAGGQSQHF.

This sequence joins TRBV13 and TRBJ2-1; 8 nucleotides match TRBD1. This CDR3 is 16 amino acids long. The V segment lost 4 bases and the J segment 4 bases; nucleotides outside the gene matches: 9. Germline lookup yields CDR1 PRHDT and CDR2 FYEKMQ (reference sequence). Here the CDR3 DNA reads TGTGCCAGCAGCTCCCTCGGGACAGGAACTTACAATGAGCAGTTCTTC. Its protein product is CASSSLGTGTYNEQFF.

As regards this clone: Other DNA sequences of this sample code for an identical CDR3. The chain joins TRBV9 to TRBJ2-2; D unclear. CDR3 length equals 11 residues. Germline assignment: CDR1 SGDLS and CDR2 YYNGEE. V gave up 3 bases and J gave up 6 bases, with 3 bases separating them. The CDR3 here is CASSASGELFF. In DNA, the CDR3 is TGTGCCAGCAGCGCATCCGGGGAGCTGTTTTTT.

V usage is TRBV19 and J usage is TRBJ2-7; TRBD1 matches at 8 bases. Trimming cost V 3 bases and J 4 bases; bases outside gene matches: 8. Germline CDR1 is LNHDA and CDR2 is SQIVND (reference sequence). The CDR3 totals 15 residues. The CDR3 DNA follows: TGTGCCAGTAGTATGGGGACAGGCGCGCCTTACGAGCAGTACTTC. Its protein product is CASSMGTGAPYEQYF.